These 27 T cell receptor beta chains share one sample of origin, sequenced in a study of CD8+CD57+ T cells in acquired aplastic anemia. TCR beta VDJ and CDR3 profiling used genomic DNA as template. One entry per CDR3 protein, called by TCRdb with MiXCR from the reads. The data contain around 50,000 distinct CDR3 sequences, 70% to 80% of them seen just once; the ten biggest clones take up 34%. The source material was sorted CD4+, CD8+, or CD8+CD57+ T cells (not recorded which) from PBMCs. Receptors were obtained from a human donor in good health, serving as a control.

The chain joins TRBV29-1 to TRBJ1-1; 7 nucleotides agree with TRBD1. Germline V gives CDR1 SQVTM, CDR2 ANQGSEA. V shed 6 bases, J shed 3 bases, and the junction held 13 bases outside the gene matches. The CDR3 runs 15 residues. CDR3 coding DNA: TGCAGCGTCGCAAGGCATGGCAGGGGGTACACTGAAGCTTTCTTT. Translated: CSVARHGRGYTEAFF. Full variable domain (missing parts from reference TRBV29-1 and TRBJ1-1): SAVISQKPSRDICQRGTSLTIQCQVDSQVTMMFWYRQQPGQSLTLIATANQGSEATYESGFVIDKFPISRPNLTFSTLTVSNMSPEDSSIYLCSVARHGRGYTEAFFGQGTRLTVV.

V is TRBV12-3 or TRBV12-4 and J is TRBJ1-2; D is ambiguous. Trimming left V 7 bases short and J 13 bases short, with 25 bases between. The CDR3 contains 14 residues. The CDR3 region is CASTFGLSKLGGTF. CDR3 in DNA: TGTGCCAGCACGTTTGGGCTCAGTAAGTTGGGAGGCACCTTC.

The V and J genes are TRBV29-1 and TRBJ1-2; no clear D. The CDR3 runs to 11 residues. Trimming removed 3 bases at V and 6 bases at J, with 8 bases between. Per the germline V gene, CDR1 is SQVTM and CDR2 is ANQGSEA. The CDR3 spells CSVDSINGYTF. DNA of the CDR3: TGCAGCGTTGACAGTATTAATGGCTACACCTTC.

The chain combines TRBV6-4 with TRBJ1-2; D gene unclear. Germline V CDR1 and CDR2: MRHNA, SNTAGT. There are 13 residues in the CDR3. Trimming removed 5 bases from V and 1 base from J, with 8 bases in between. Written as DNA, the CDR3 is TGTGCCAGCAGTTTGAGGAATAACTATGGCTACACCTTC. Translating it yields CASSLRNNYGYTF.

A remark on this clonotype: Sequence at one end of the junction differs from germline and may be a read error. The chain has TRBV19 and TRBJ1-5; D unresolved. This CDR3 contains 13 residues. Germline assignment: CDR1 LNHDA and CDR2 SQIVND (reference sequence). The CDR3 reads CASSVESGQPQHF. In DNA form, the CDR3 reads TGTGCCAGTAGTGTAGAATCTGGTCAGCCCCAGCATTTT.

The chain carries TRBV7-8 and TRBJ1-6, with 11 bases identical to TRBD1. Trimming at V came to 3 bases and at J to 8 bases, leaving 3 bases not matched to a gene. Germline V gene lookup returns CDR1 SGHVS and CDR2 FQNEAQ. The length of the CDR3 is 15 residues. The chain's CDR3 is CASSFRDRGYSPLHF. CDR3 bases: TGTGCCAGCAGCTTCCGGGACAGGGGGTATTCACCCCTCCACTTT. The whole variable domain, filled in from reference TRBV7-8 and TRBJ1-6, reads GAGVSQSPRYKVAKRGQDVALRCDPISGHVSLFWYQQALGQGPEFLTYFQNEAQLDKSGLPSDRFFAERPEGSVSTLKIQRTQQEDSAVYLCASSFRDRGYSPLHFGNGTRLTVT.

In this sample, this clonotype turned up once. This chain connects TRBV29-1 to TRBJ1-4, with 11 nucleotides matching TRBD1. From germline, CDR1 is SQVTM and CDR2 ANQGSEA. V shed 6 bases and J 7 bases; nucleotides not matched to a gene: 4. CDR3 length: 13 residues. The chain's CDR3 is CSVEDRGREKLFF. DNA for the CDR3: TGCAGCGTAGAGGACAGGGGGCGTGAAAAACTGTTTTTT.

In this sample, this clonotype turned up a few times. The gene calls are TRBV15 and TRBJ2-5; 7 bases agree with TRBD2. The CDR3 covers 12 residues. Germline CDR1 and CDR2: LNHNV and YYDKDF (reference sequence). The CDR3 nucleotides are TGTGCGGGAGCGCGGGGGAAAGAGACCCAGTACTTC. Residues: CAGARGKETQYF.

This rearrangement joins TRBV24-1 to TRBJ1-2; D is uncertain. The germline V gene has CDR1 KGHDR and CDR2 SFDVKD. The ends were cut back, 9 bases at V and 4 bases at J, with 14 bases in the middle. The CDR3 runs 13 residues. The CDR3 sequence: CATQPGEGYGYTF. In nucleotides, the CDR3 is TGTGCCACCCAACCAGGTGAGGGCTATGGCTACACCTTC.

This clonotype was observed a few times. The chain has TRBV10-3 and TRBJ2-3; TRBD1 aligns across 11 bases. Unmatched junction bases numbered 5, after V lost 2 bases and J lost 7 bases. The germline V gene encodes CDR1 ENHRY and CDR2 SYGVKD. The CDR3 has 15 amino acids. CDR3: CAISEGTGGLNTQYF. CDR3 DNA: TGTGCCATCAGTGAGGGGACAGGGGGTTTAAATACGCAGTATTTT.

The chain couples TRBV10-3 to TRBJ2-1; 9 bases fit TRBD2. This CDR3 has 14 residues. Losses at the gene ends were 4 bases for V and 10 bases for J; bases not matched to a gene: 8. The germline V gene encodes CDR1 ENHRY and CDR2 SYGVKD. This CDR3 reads CAISVASGAREQFF. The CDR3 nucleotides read TGTGCCATCAGTGTTGCTAGCGGGGCTAGAGAGCAGTTCTTC.

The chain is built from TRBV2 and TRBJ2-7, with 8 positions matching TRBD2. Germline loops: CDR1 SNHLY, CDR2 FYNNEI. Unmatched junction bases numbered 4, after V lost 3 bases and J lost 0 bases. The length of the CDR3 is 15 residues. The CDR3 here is CASSDGGGSSYEQYF. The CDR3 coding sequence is TGTGCCAGCAGTGATGGCGGGGGGTCCTCCTACGAGCAGTACTTC.

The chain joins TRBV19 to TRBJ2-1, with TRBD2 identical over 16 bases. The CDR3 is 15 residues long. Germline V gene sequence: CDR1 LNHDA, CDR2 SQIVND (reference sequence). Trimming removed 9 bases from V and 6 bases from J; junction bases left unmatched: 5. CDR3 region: CASGGLAGGGNEQFF. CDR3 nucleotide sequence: TGTGCCAGCGGGGGACTAGCGGGAGGGGGCAATGAGCAGTTCTTC.

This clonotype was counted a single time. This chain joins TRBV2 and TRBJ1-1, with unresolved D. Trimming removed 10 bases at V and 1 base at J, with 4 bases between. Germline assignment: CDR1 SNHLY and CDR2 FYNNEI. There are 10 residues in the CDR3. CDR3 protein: CATGNTEAFF. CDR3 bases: TGTGCCACAGGGAACACTGAAGCTTTCTTT.

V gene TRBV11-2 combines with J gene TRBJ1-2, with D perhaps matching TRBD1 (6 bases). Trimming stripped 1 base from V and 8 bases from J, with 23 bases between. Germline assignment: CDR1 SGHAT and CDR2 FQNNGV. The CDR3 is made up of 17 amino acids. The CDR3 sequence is CASSLVPLGGLEQGYTF. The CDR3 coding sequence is TGTGCCAGCAGCTTAGTCCCGCTGGGGGGGCTAGAACAAGGCTACACCTTC.

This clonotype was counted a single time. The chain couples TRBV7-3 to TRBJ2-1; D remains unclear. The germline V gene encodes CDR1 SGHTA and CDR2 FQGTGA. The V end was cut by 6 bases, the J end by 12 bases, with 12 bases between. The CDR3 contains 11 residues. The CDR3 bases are TGTGCCAGCAGTCATACAGATACGCAGTTCTTC. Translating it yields CASSHTDTQFF.

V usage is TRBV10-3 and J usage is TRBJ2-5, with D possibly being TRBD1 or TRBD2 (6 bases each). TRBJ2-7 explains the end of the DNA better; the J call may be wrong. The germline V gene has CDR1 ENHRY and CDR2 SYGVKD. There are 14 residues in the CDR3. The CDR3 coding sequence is TGTGCCATCAAAGGGGCGCGGGACAACTACGAGCAGTACTTC. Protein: CAIKGARDNYEQYF.

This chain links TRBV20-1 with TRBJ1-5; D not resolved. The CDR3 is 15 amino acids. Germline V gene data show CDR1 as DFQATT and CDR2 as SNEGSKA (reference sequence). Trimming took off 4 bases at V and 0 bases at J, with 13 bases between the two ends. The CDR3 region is CSAKAVGYSNQPQHF. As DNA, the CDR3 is TGCAGTGCTAAAGCCGTGGGCTATAGCAATCAGCCCCAGCATTTT.

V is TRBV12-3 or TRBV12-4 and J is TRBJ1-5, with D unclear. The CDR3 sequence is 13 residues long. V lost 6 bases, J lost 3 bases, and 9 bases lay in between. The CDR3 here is CASSPGPNQPQHF. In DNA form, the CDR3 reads TGTGCCAGCAGCCCAGGACCCAATCAGCCCCAGCATTTT.

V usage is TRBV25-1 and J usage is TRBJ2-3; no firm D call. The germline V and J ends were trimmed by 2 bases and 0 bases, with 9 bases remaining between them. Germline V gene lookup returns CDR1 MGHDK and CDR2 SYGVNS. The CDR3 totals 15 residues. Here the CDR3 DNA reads TGTGCCAGCAGTGAAGGCAGAACTAGCACAGATACGCAGTATTTT. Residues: CASSEGRTSTDTQYF.

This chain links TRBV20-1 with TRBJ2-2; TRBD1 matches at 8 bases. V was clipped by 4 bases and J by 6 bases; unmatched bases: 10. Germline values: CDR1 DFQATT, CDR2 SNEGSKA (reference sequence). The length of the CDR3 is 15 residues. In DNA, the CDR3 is TGCAGTGCTACCTCCGGGACAGGAGACTCCGGGGAGCTGTTTTTT. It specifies CSATSGTGDSGELFF.

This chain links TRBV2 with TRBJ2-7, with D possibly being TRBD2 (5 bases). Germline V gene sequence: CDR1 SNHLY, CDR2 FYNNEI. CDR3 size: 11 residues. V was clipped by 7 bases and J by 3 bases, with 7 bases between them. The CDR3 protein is CASNEGYEQYF. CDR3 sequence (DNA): TGTGCCAGCAATGAGGGCTACGAGCAGTACTTC.

The CDR3 loop reads CATSQTTGNTIYF. In nucleotides, the CDR3 is TGTGCCACCTCCCAAACTACTGGAAACACCATATATTTT. This chain uses TRBV24-1 with TRBJ1-3, with unresolved D. V was clipped by 9 bases and J by 2 bases, with 10 bases between them. The CDR3 loop spans 13 amino acids. The germline gives CDR1 KGHDR, CDR2 SFDVKD.

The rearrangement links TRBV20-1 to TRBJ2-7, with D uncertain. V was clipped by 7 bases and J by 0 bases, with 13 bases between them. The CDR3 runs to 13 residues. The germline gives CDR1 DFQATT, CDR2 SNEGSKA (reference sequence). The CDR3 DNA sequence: TGCAGTGTTACACTCGGTATCTCCTACGAGCAGTACTTC. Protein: CSVTLGISYEQYF.

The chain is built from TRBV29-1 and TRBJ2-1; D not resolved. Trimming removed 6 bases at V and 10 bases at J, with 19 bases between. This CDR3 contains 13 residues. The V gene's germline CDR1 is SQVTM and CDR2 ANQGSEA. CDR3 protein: CSVGDGAPYEQFF. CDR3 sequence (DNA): TGCAGCGTCGGCGACGGAGCCCCCTACGAGCAGTTCTTC.

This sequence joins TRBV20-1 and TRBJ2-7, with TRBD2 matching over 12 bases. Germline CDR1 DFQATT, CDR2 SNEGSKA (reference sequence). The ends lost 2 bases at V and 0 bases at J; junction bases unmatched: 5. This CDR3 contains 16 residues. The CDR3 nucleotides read TGCAGTGCTAGATCCCTGACTAGCGGGAGCTCCTACGAGCAGTACTTC. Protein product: CSARSLTSGSSYEQYF.

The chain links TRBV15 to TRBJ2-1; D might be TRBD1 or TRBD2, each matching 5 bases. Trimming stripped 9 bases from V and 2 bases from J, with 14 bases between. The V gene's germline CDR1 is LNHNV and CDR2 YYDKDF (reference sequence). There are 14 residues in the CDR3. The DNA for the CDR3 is TGTGCCACAGGGACGCTGGCTCCCTACAATGAGCAGTTCTTC. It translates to CATGTLAPYNEQFF.